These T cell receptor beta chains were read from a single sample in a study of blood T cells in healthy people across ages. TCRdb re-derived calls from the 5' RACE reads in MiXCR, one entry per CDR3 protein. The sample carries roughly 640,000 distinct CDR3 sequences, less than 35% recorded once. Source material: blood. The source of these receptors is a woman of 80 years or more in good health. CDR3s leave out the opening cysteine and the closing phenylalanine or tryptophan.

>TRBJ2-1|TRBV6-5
ASSYVGATYNEQF
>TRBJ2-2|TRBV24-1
ATSDSATGELF
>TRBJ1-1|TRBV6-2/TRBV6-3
ASRIHREKNTEAF
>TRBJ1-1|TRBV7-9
ASSLLGQRDAEAF
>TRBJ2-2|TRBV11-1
ASSRDRITGELF
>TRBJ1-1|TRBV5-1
ASSFGQGSDTEAF
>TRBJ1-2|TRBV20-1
SARDKEKKITHGYT
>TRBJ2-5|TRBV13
ASSLKGREQY
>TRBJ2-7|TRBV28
ASSFPPDRRGSYEQY
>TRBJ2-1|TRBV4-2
ASSQDIPGQGALNEQF
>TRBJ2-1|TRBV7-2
ASSLGVSASQREQF
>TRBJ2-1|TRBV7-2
AGSLAQPTGSEQF
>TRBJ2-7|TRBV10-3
AISESGGSPYEQY
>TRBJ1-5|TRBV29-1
SFRDRGQPQH
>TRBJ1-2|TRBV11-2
ASSSLTGFGYGYT
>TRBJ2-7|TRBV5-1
ASSLLPPGPQQPSSYEQY